Below are 23 T cell receptor beta chains sequenced from a single sample in a study of shared clonotypes between healthy human individuals. Generated by immunoSEQ multiplex PCR, the TCRdb table keeps only in-frame clones and is missing some. Seen here are 500,000 to 550,000 clones, roughly 95% observed once, and the top ten hold under 0.065%. Sequencing was performed on naive CD4+ T cells sorted from blood. As to subset: CD45RA+ positively selected. These receptors all come from a woman aged 30 to 39 in good health.

This chain uses TRBV10-1 with TRBJ2-1; 9 bases fit TRBD2. V was pared by 6 bases and J by 6 bases, with 12 bases of the junction left unmatched. The CDR3 length is 16 residues. Germline V CDR1 and CDR2: WNHNN, SYGVQD (reference sequence). The CDR3 coding sequence is TGCGCCAGCAGCCTACTTAGCGGGAGTCCCCTCAATGAGCAGTTCTTC. This encodes CASSLLSGSPLNEQFF.

The chain is built from TRBV19 and TRBJ1-2, with 9 bases aligning to TRBD1. The CDR3 spans 16 residues. The V and J ends lost 3 bases and 3 bases, in that order; junction bases with no gene match: 8. CDR1 and CDR2 (germline): LNHDA, SQIVND (reference sequence). CDR3 coding DNA: TGTGCCAGTAGTATTGGATTGGGGACAGGGCACTATGGCTACACCTTC. Protein product: CASSIGLGTGHYGYTF. Based on the CDR3 plus reference TRBV19 and TRBJ1-2, the full variable domain is DGGITQSPKYLFRKEGQNVTLSCEQNLNHDAMYWYRQDPGQGLRLIYYSQIVNDFQKGDIAEGYSVSREKKESFPLTVTSAQKNPTAFYLCASSIGLGTGHYGYTFGSGTRLTVV.

This chain uses TRBV5-1 with TRBJ2-5; 10 positions match TRBD1. Trimming cost V 4 bases and J 0 bases; bases outside gene matches: 6. This CDR3 has 16 residues. Germline V gene lookup returns CDR1 SGHRS and CDR2 YFSETQ. CDR3 bases: TGCGCCAGCAGCGCGGGACAGGGGAGGTACCAAGAGACCCAGTACTTC. It is translated as CASSAGQGRYQETQYF.

This clone was counted a single time. The V gene is TRBV5-1, the J gene TRBJ2-2; TRBD2 aligns across 9 bases. This CDR3 region has 19 residues. Trimming removed 4 bases from V and 7 bases from J; junction bases left unmatched: 20. The germline gives CDR1 SGHRS, CDR2 YFSETQ. As DNA, the CDR3 is TGCGCCAGCAGCCTCATGGCGAGTGGCGCGGGAGGGCTGAGCGGGGAGCTGTTTTTT. As protein: CASSLMASGAGGLSGELFF.

The V call is TRBV7-9, the J call TRBJ2-7, with 11 bases matching TRBD2. Trimming cost V 4 bases and J 2 bases; bases outside gene matches: 4. The germline gives CDR1 SEHNR, CDR2 FQNEAQ (reference sequence). The CDR3 is 15 residues long. CDR3 residues: CASSWGLADTYEQYF. CDR3 coding DNA: TGTGCCAGCAGCTGGGGACTAGCGGACACCTACGAGCAGTACTTC.

The gene calls are TRBV18 and TRBJ2-7, with D perhaps TRBD2 (6 bases). Germline V gene data show CDR1 as KGHSH and CDR2 as LQKENI. Trimming pared 6 bases from V and 3 bases from J, leaving 12 bases between. The CDR3 is 13 amino acids. CDR3 sequence (DNA): TGTGCCAGCTCCTCTAGCGAAAGCTACGAGCAGTACTTC. It encodes CASSSSESYEQYF. Using reference TRBV18 and TRBJ2-7 for the parts outside the CDR3, the full variable domain is NAGVMQNPRHLVRRRGQEARLRCSPMKGHSHVYWYRQLPEEGLKFMVYLQKENIIDESGMPKERFSAEFPKEGPSILRIQQVVRGDSAAYFCASSSSESYEQYFGPGTRLTVT.

This chain joins TRBV6-8 and TRBJ1-2; 8 nucleotides line up with TRBD1. The V segment lost 2 bases and the J segment 2 bases; nucleotides outside the gene matches: 4. Germline CDR1 reads MNHGY; CDR2 reads SAAAGT. The CDR3 extends over 15 amino acids. In DNA, the CDR3 is TGTGCCAGCAGTTACCTACAGGGGGAAAACTATGGCTACACCTTC. Translation gives CASSYLQGENYGYTF.

The chain links TRBV20-1 to TRBJ1-3, with D unresolved. Between the trimmed V and J ends, which lost 6 bases and 7 bases, there was a span of 10 bases. Germline CDR1 is DFQATT and CDR2 is SNEGSKA (reference sequence). The CDR3 runs 11 residues. In DNA form, the CDR3 reads TGCAGTGCGCAAGCTCGGAACACCATATATTTT. Encoded protein: CSAQARNTIYF.

This chain joins TRBV6-4 and TRBJ2-3, with 11 positions matching TRBD2. Germline loops: CDR1 MRHNA, CDR2 SNTAGT. Losses at the gene ends were 7 bases for V and 6 bases for J; bases not matched to a gene: 9. The CDR3 spans 15 residues. The CDR3 DNA is TGTGCCAGCAAGCTTAGCGGGAGGGCCGTGGATACGCAGTATTTT. Translated, it gives CASKLSGRAVDTQYF.

The chain joins TRBV7-7 to TRBJ2-1, with TRBD1 matching over 10 bases. The length of the CDR3 is 15 residues. The V segment lost 5 bases and the J segment 4 bases; nucleotides outside the gene matches: 5. From germline, CDR1 is SSHAT and CDR2 FNYEAQ (reference sequence). Here the CDR3 reads CASSQDRGRYNEQFF. CDR3 coding DNA: TGTGCCAGCAGCCAAGACAGGGGGCGTTACAATGAGCAGTTCTTC.

This chain connects TRBV28 to TRBJ2-5; the match to TRBD1 covers 10 bases. Germline CDR1 MDHEN, CDR2 SYDVKM. The J segment lost 7 bases and the V segment lost 6 bases, leaving 17 bases of the junction unmatched. There are 17 residues in the CDR3. CDR3: CASRAGQGSTGEGTQYF. In DNA, the CDR3 is TGTGCCAGCAGGGCGGGACAGGGGTCCACAGGTGAGGGGACCCAGTACTTC.

The chain is built from TRBV7-9 and TRBJ1-5; D is perhaps TRBD1 (6 bases). V lost 5 bases and J 9 bases, leaving 14 bases between the germline ends. The CDR3 is 13 residues long. From germline, CDR1 is SEHNR and CDR2 FQNEAQ (reference sequence). The CDR3: CASSAEGGTPQHF. The CDR3 DNA reads as TGTGCCAGCAGCGCGGAAGGGGGTACGCCCCAGCATTTT.

The chain employs TRBV5-4 and TRBJ2-1; 14 bases are a match to TRBD2. After removal of 5 bases from V and 0 bases from J, the junction contained 4 bases not matched to a gene. The CDR3 has 17 residues. From germline, CDR1 is SGHNT and CDR2 YYREEE (reference sequence). The CDR3 bases are TGTGCCAGCAGTATGGGACTAGCGGGAGCCTCCTACAATGAGCAGTTCTTC. As protein: CASSMGLAGASYNEQFF.

The chain couples TRBV6-1 to TRBJ2-1; possibly TRBD1 for D (6 bases). CDR3 size: 15 residues. The V gene lost 2 bases and the J gene lost 0 bases, with 8 bases spanning the gap. Germline V gene data show CDR1 as MNHNS and CDR2 as SASEGT. CDR3 loop: CASSEQGLSYNEQFF. The CDR3 region has the DNA TGTGCCAGCAGTGAACAGGGGCTCTCCTACAATGAGCAGTTCTTC.

The V call is TRBV6-4, the J call TRBJ2-1; tentative D call: TRBD2 (6 bases). The V gene's germline CDR1 is MRHNA and CDR2 SNTAGT. This CDR3 has 16 amino acids. The germline V and J ends were trimmed by 1 base and 2 bases, with 12 bases remaining between them. In DNA, the CDR3 is TGTGCCAGCAGTGACTTAGGCGGGGTTACCTACAATGAGCAGTTCTTC. Translation: CASSDLGGVTYNEQFF.

V is TRBV11-2 and J is TRBJ2-7, with 9 bases lining up with TRBD2. This CDR3 has 15 amino acids. Germline-derived CDR1 and CDR2 are SGHAT and FQNNGV. V trimming: 5 bases; J trimming: 2 bases; junction bases outside the gene matches: 7. The CDR3 DNA sequence: TGTGCCAGCAGCCCGACTAGCGGCCAACCCTACGAGCAGTACTTC. This encodes CASSPTSGQPYEQYF.

The V call is TRBV28, the J call TRBJ2-7; 13 nucleotides line up with TRBD2. The CDR3 runs to 15 residues. Germline V gives CDR1 MDHEN, CDR2 SYDVKM. The J segment lost 2 bases and the V segment lost 4 bases, leaving 2 bases of the junction unmatched. CDR3 in DNA: TGTGCCAGCAGTTGGGGACTAGCGGGGCCCTACGAGCAGTACTTC. Residues: CASSWGLAGPYEQYF.

J is TRBJ2-3 and V is TRBV19, with D hard to call. The V end was cut by 10 bases, the J end by 6 bases, with 32 bases between. This CDR3 comprises 18 residues. In germline, CDR1 is LNHDA, CDR2 SQIVND (reference sequence). CDR3 nucleotide sequence: TGTGCCACCCACTCCCGCCATACCGGGCTAGTTCGTTCGGATACGCAGTATTTT. This translates into CATHSRHTGLVRSDTQYF.

The chain links TRBV6-1 to TRBJ1-5, with D tentatively TRBD1 (5 bases). CDR1 and CDR2 (germline): MNHNS, SASEGT. Trimming left V 7 bases short and J 1 base short, with 14 bases between. CDR3 length: 15 amino acids. CDR3 bases: TGTGCCAGCAACCGGGGGTCGATAAGCAATCAGCCCCAGCATTTT. This codes for CASNRGSISNQPQHF.

This clone was seen a single time. This sequence joins TRBV5-4 and TRBJ1-2; D remains ambiguous. With 2 bases removed from V and 3 bases from J, the gap between germline ends came to 14 bases. The CDR3 extends over 15 amino acids. Germline CDR1 and CDR2: SGHNT and YYREEE (reference sequence). The CDR3 region has the DNA TGTGCCAGCAGCTTAAAGGCCGCGAGGGACTATGGCTACACCTTC. Residues: CASSLKAARDYGYTF.

The chain uses TRBV7-9 and TRBJ2-5; D perhaps matches TRBD2 (6 bases). The CDR3 loop spans 16 amino acids. Trimming removed 0 bases from V and 5 bases from J, with 16 bases in between. Per germline, CDR1 SEHNR and CDR2 FQNEAQ (reference sequence). The CDR3 DNA reads as TGTGCCAGCAGCTTAGCGCTCCTGGGCGGGGAGGAGACCCAGTACTTC. Amino acid sequence: CASSLALLGGEETQYF. Filled out from reference TRBV7-9 and TRBJ2-5, the complete variable domain reads DTGVSQNPRHKITKRGQNVTFRCDPISEHNRLYWYRQTLGQGPEFLTYFQNEAQLEKSRLLSDRFSAERPKGSFSTLEIQRTEQGDSAMYLCASSLALLGGEETQYFGPGTRLLVL.

V is TRBV5-1 and J is TRBJ2-3, with 9 bases identical to TRBD1. The CDR3 totals 13 residues. The junction had 7 bases not matched to a gene; V was cut back by 0 bases and J by 14 bases. CDR1 is SGHRS and CDR2 is YFSETQ in the germline V gene. The DNA for the CDR3 is TGCGCCAGCAGCTTGGCGACCGGGACAGGGTCGTATTTT. Translated, it gives CASSLATGTGSYF.

The chain couples TRBV28 to TRBJ2-7; tentative D call: TRBD1 (6 bases). CDR3 length equals 16 residues. The V and J ends lost 5 bases and 7 bases respectively, with 24 bases between them. Germline lookup yields CDR1 MDHEN and CDR2 SYDVKM. CDR3 residues: CASSLIGGPLQGEQYF. CDR3 DNA sequence: TGTGCCAGCAGTCTTATAGGTGGGCCACTGCAGGGGGAGCAGTACTTC.